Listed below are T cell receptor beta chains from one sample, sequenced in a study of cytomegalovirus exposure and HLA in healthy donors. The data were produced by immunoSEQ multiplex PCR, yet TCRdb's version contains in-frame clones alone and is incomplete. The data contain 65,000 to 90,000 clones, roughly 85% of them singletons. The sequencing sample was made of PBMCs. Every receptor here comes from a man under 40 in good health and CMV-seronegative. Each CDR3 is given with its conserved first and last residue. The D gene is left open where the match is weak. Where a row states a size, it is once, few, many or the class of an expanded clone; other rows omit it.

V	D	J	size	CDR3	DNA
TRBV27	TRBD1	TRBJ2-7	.	CASSRTGSSYEQYF	TGTGCCAGCAGTCGGACAGGGAGCTCCTACGAGCAGTACTTC
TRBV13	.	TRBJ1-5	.	CASSLGGGQPQHF	TGTGCCAGCAGCTTAGGAGGGGGTCAGCCCCAGCATTTT
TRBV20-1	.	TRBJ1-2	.	CSASEYTF	TGCAGTGCCTCGGAGTACACCTTC
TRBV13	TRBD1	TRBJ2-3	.	CASSLTGKSTDTQYF	TGTGCCAGCAGCCTGACAGGGAAGAGCACAGATACGCAGTATTTT
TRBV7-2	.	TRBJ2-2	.	CASSPLLREGELFF	TGTGCCAGCAGCCCCCTGCTCCGGGAGGGGGAGCTGTTTTTT
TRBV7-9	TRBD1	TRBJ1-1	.	CSSSLDWTGEEAFF	TGTTCCAGCAGCTTAGATTGGACAGGTGAGGAAGCTTTCTTT
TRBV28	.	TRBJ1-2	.	CASSTGLQNGYTF	TGTGCCAGCAGCACGGGACTTCAAAATGGCTACACCTTC
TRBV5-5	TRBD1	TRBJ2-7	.	CASRPGQGNYEQYF	TGTGCCAGCAGACCGGGACAGGGAAACTACGAGCAGTACTTC
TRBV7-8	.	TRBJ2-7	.	CASSLVAGEQYF	TGTGCCAGCAGCTTAGTCGCAGGGGAGCAGTACTTC
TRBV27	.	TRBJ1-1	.	CASTLGRGNTEAFF	TGTGCCAGCACCCTGGGCAGGGGGAACACTGAAGCTTTCTTT
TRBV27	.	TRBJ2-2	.	CASSLGAGFGELFF	TGTGCCAGCAGTTTGGGGGCTGGATTCGGGGAGCTGTTTTTT
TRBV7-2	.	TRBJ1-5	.	CASSLLARGSNQPQHF	TGTGCCAGCAGCTTACTGGCCAGGGGAAGCAATCAGCCCCAGCATTTT
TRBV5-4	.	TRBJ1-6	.	CASSLRNSLNSPLHF	TGTGCCAGCAGCTTGAGGAACAGCCTTAATTCACCCCTCCACTTT
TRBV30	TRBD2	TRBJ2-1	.	CAWLLAGTGEQFF	TGTGCCTGGCTATTAGCGGGGACGGGTGAGCAGTTCTTC
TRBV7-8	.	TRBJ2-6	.	CASSPRVTSSGANVLTF	TGTGCCAGCAGCCCCCGGGTCACGAGCTCTGGGGCCAACGTCCTGACTTTC
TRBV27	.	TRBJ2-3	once	CASSFWRMDTQYF	TGTGCCAGCAGTTTCTGGCGGATGGATACGCAGTATTTT
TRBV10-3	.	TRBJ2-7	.	CAISFGQISYEQYF	TGTGCCATCAGTTTTGGACAGATCTCCTACGAGCAGTACTTC
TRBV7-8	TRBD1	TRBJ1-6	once	CASSRGPGQRNSPLHF	TGTGCCAGCAGCCGGGGACCGGGACAGAGAAATTCACCCCTCCACTTT
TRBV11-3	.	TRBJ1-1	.	CASNLSTGGTEAFF	TGTGCCAGCAATTTAAGCACGGGGGGCACTGAAGCTTTCTTT
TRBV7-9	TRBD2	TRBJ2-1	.	CASSSQRGLAGVNEQFF	TGTGCCAGCAGCTCCCAGAGGGGACTAGCGGGAGTCAATGAGCAGTTCTTC
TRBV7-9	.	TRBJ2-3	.	CASLKGKGVDTQYF	TGTGCCAGCCTCAAGGGGAAGGGTGTAGATACGCAGTATTTT
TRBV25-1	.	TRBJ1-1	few	CASSGVQRATTEAFF	TGTGCCAGCAGTGGGGTACAGAGGGCGACCACTGAAGCTTTCTTT
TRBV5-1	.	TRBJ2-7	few	CASSARVSSYEQYF	TGCGCCAGCAGCGCCAGGGTGTCCTCCTACGAGCAGTACTTC
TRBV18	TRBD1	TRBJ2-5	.	CASSPRFQGEVTQYF	TGTGCCAGCTCACCACGGTTCCAGGGGGAAGTGACCCAGTACTTC
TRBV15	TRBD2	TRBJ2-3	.	CATSRGTSAQYF	TGTGCCACCAGCAGAGGCACTAGCGCGCAGTATTTT
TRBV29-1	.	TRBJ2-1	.	CSEMTVSEQFF	TGCAGCGAGATGACAGTAAGTGAGCAGTTCTTC